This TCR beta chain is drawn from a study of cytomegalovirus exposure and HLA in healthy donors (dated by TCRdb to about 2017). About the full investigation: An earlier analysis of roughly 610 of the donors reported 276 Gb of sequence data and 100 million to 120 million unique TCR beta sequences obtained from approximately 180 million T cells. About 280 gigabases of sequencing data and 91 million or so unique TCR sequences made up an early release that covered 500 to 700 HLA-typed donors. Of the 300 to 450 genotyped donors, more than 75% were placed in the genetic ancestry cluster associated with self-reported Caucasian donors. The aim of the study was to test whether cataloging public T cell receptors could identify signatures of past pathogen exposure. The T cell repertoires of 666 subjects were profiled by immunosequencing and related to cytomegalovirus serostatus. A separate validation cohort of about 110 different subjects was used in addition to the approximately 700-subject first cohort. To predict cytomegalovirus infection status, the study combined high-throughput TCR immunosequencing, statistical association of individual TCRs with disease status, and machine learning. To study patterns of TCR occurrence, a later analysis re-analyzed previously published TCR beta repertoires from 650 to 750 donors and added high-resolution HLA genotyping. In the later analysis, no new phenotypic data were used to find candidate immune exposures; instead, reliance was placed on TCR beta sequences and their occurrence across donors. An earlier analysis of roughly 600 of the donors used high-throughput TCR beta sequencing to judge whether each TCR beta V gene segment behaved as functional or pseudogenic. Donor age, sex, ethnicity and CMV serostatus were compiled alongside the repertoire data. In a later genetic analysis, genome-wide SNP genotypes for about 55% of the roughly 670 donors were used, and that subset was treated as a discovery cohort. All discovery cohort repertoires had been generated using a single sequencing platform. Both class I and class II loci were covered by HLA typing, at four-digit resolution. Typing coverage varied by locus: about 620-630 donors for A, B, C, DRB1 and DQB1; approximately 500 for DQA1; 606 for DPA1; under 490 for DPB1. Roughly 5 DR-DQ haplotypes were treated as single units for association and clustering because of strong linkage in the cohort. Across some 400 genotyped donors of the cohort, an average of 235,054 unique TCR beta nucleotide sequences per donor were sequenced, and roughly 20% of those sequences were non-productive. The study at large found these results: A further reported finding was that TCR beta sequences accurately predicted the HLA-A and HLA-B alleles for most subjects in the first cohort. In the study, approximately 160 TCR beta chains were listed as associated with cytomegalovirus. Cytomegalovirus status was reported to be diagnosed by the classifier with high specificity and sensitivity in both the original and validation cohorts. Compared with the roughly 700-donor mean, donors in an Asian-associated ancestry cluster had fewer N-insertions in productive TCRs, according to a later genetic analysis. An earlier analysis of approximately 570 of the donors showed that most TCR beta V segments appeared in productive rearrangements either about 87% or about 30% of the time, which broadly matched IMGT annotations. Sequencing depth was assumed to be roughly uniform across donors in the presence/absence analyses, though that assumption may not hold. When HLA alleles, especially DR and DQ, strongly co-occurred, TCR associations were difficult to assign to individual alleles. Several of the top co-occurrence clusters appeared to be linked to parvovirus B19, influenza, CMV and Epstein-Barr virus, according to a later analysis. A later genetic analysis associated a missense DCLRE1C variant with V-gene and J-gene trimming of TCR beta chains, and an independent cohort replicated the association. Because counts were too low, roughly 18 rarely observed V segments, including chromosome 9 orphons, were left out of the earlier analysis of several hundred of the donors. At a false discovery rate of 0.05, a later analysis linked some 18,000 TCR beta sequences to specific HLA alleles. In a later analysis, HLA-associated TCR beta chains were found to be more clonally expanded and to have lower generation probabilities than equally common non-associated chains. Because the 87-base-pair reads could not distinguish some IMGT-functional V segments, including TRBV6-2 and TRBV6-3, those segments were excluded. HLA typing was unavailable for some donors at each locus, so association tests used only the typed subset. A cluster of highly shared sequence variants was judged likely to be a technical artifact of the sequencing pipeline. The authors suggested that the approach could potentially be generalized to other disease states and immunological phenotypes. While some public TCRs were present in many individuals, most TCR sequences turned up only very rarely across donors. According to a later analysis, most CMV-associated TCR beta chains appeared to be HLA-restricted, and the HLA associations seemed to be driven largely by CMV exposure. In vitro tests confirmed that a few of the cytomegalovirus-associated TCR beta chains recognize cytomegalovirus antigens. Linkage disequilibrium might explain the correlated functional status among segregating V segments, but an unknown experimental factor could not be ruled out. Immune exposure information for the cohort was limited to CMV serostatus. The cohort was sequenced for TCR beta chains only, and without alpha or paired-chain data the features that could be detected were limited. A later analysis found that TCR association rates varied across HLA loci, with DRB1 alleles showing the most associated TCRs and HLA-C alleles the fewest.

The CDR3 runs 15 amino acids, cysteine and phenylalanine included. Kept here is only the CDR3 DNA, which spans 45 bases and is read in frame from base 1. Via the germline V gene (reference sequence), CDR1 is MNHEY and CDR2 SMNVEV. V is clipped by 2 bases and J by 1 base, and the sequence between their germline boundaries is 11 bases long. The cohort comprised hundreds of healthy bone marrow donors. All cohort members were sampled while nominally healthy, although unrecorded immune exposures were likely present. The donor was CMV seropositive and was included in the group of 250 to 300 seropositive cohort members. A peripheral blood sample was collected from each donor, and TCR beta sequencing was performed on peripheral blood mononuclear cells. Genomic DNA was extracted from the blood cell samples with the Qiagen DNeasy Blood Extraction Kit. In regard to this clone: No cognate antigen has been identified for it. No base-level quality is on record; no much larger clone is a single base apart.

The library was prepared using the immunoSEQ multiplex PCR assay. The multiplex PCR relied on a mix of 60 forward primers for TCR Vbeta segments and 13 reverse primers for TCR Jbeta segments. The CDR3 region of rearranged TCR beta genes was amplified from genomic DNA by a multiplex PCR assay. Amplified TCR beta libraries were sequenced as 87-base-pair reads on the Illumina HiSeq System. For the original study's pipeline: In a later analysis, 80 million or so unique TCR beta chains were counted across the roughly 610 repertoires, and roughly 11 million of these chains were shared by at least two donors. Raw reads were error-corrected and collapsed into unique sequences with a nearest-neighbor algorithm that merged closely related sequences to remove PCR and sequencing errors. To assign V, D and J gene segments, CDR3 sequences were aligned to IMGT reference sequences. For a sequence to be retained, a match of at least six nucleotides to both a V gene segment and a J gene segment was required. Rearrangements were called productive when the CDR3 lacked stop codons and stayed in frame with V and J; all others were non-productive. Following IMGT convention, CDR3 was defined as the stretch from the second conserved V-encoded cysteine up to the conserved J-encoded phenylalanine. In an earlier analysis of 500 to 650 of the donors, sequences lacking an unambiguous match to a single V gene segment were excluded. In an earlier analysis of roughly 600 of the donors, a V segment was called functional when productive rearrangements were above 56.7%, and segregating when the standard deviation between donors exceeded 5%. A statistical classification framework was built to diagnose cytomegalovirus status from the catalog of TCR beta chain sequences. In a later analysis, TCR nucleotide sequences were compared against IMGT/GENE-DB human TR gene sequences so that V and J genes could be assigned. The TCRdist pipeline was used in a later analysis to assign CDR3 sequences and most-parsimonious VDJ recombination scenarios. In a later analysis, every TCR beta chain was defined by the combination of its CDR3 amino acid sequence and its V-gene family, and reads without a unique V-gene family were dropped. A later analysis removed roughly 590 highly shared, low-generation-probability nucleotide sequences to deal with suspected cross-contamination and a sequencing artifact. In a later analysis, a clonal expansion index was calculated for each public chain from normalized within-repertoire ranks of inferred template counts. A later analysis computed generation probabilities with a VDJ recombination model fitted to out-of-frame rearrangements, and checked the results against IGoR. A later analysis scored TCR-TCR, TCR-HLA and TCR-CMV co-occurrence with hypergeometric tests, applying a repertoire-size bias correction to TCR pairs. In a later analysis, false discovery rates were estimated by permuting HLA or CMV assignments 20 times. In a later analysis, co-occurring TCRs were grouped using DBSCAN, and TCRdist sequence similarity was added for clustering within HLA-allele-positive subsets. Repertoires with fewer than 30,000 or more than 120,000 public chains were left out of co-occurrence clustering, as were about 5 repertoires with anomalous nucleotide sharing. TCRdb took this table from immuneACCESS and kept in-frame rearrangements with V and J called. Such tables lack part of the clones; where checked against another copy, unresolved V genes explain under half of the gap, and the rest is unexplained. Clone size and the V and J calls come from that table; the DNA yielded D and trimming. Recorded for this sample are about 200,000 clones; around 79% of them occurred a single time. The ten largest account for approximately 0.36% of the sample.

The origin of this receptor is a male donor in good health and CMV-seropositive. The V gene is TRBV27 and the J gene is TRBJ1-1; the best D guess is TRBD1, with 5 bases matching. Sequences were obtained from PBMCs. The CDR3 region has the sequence CASSLIGGRNTEAFF. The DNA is TGTGCCAGCAGTTTAATCGGGGGACGGAACACTGAAGCTTTCTTT.